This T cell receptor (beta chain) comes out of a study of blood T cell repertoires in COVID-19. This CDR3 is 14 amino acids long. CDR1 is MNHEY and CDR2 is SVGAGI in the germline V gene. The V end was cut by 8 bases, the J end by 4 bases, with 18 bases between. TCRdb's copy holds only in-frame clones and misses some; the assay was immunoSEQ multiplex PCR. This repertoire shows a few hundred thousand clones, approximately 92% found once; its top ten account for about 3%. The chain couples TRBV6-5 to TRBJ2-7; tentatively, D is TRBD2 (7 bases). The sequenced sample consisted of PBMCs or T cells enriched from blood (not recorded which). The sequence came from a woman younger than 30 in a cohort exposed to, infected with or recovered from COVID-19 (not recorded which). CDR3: CASLRTGGRYEQYF. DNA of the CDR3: TGTGCCAGCCTCCGAACGGGGGGCCGGTACGAGCAGTACTTC.